The 18 T cell receptor beta chains presented below share a single source sample, sequenced in a study of T cell responses to AZD1222 COVID-19 vaccine. Data came from immunoSEQ multiplex PCR; TCRdb stores just in-frame clones and leaves some out. Of roughly 160,000 clones listed, just over 90% are singletons. The input for sequencing was peripheral blood, taken on day 0 of AZD1222 vaccination. The receptors originated from an adult in good health.

This chain connects TRBV6-6 to TRBJ2-5, with a weak D call TRBD2 (6 bases). V lost 0 bases, J lost 4 bases, and 12 bases lay in between. CDR3 length: 15 amino acids. CDR1 and CDR2 (germline): MNHNY, SVGAGI (reference sequence). CDR3 nucleotide sequence: TGTGCCAGCAGTTACTCGTCGGGGGTTAGAGAGACCCAGTACTTC. Amino acid sequence: CASSYSSGVRETQYF.

The V call is TRBV2, the J call TRBJ2-7, with TRBD1 matching over 9 bases. The CDR3 covers 15 residues. The germline gives CDR1 SNHLY, CDR2 FYNNEI. With V trimmed by 6 bases and J by 2 bases, 8 bases remained unmatched. CDR3 loop: CASRASGTGTYEQYF. The CDR3, as DNA: TGTGCCAGCAGAGCCTCCGGGACAGGGACCTACGAGCAGTACTTC.

The chain links TRBV7-2 to TRBJ2-1, with D unresolved. Deletions cut 2 bases from V and 6 bases from J, with 14 bases between. This CDR3 region has 15 residues. From germline, CDR1 is SGHTA and CDR2 FQGNSA. The CDR3 DNA reads TGTGCCAGCAGCTTAATGAAATCCGTGGGCAATGAGCAGTTCTTC. Residues: CASSLMKSVGNEQFF. The entire variable domain, with the rest obtained from reference TRBV7-2 and TRBJ2-1, is as follows: GAGVSQSPSNKVTEKGKDVELRCDPISGHTALYWYRQSLGQGLEFLIYFQGNSAPDKSGLPSDRFSAERTGGSVSTLTIQRTQQEDSAVYLCASSLMKSVGNEQFFGPGTRLTVL.

The chain recombines TRBV4-1 with TRBJ2-1, with a tentative D call TRBD2 (5 bases). V gave up 2 bases and J gave up 1 base, with 24 bases separating them. CDR1 and CDR2 from the germline V gene are MGHRA and YSYEKL. The CDR3 sequence is 20 residues long. The CDR3 loop is CASSQNWVGRRIGSYNEQFF. CDR3 coding DNA: TGCGCCAGCAGCCAAAACTGGGTGGGGAGACGGATTGGATCCTACAATGAGCAGTTCTTC.

The CDR3 loop is CASSQVGTRNTEAFF. For the CDR3, the DNA is TGTGCCAGCAGCCAAGTGGGCACCAGGAACACTGAAGCTTTCTTT. V gene TRBV3-1 (or the pseudogene TRBV3-2) combines with J gene TRBJ1-1, with D unresolved. The V and J ends lost 1 base and 1 base respectively, with 10 bases between them. The CDR3 runs 15 residues. Germline values: CDR1 LGHDT, CDR2 YNNKEL (reference sequence).

This rearrangement joins TRBV6-5 to TRBJ1-2; TRBD1 matches at 11 bases. Germline V gene sequence: CDR1 MNHEY, CDR2 SVGAGI. This CDR3 has 15 residues. V was clipped by 6 bases and J by 6 bases; unmatched bases: 9. The CDR3 loop is CASSLSGQGADGYTF. The CDR3 DNA reads TGTGCCAGCAGCTTAAGCGGACAGGGGGCAGATGGCTACACCTTC.

This chain joins TRBV6-5 and TRBJ2-1; a weak D match, TRBD2 (5 bases). The germline CDR1 and CDR2 sequences are MNHEY and SVGAGI. Trimming took off 6 bases at V and 0 bases at J, with 12 bases between the two ends. The CDR3 totals 15 residues. The CDR3: CASSPTGSSYNEQFF. The CDR3 coding sequence is TGTGCCAGCAGCCCCACGGGGAGCTCCTACAATGAGCAGTTCTTC.

The rearrangement uses TRBV21-1 and TRBJ2-7. TRBV21-1 constitutes a pseudogene. The CDR3 sequence is 15 residues long. CDR3 coding DNA: TGTGCCAGCAGCAAAGATATGCCAGAGAACTACGAGCAGTACTTC. Residues: CASSKDMPENYEQYF.

The chain recombines TRBV7-3 with TRBJ1-6, with D tentatively TRBD1 (6 bases). Trimming took off 2 bases at V and 7 bases at J, with 12 bases between the two ends. Germline CDR1 reads SGHTA; CDR2 reads FQGTGA. The CDR3 totals 15 residues. CDR3 in DNA: TGTGCCAGCAGCTTACGGCAGGGGTGGAATTCACCCCTCCACTTT. As protein: CASSLRQGWNSPLHF.

The J gene is TRBJ2-5, the V gene TRBV7-6, with 7 bases aligning to TRBD1. CDR1 and CDR2 (germline): SGHVS, FNYEAQ. The V segment lost 2 bases and the J segment 4 bases; nucleotides outside the gene matches: 4. The CDR3 covers 14 residues. The CDR3 nucleotides read TGTGCCAGCAGCTTATCGACAGGGTCAGAGACCCAGTACTTC. Residues: CASSLSTGSETQYF.

The chain employs TRBV13 and TRBJ1-5; TRBD1 matches 9 bases. The germline V gene has CDR1 PRHDT and CDR2 FYEKMQ (reference sequence). V shed 5 bases and J 6 bases; nucleotides not matched to a gene: 5. This CDR3 has 14 amino acids. The DNA for the CDR3 is TGTGCCAGCAGCCCGGGACAGGGTAGTCAGCCCCAGCATTTT. It yields the protein CASSPGQGSQPQHF. Using reference TRBV13 and TRBJ1-5 for the parts outside the CDR3, the full variable domain is AAGVIQSPRHLIKEKRETATLKCYPIPRHDTVYWYQQGPGQDPQFLISFYEKMQSDKGSIPDRFSAQQFSDYHSELNMSSLELGDSALYFCASSPGQGSQPQHFGDGTRLSIL.

The chain recombines TRBV9 with TRBJ1-3, with 7 bases matching TRBD1. CDR1 SGDLS and CDR2 YYNGEE come from the germline V gene. V shed 0 bases, J shed 3 bases, and the junction held 3 bases outside the gene matches. The length of the CDR3 is 15 residues. DNA for the CDR3: TGTGCCAGCAGCGTAGCTGGGACAGATGGAAACACCATATATTTT. It is translated as CASSVAGTDGNTIYF.

This clone was seen only once. The chain employs TRBV7-2 and TRBJ1-1; a weak D match, TRBD1 (5 bases). Germline CDR1 SGHTA, CDR2 FQGNSA. V was clipped by 1 base and J by 4 bases, with 7 bases between them. This CDR3 has 13 residues. DNA of the CDR3: TGTGCCAGCAGCTTAGTGAGGGGCACTGAAGCTTTCTTT. It specifies CASSLVRGTEAFF.

V usage is TRBV6-2 or TRBV6-3 and J usage is TRBJ2-5; TRBD2 matches 8 bases. The V segment lost 1 base and the J segment 2 bases; nucleotides outside the gene matches: 6. Per germline, CDR1 MNHEY and CDR2 SVGEGT. The CDR3 contains 16 residues. The CDR3 coding sequence is TGTGCCAGCAGTTACTTCCTCGGGGGGGGACAAGAGACCCAGTACTTC. Protein product: CASSYFLGGGQETQYF.

This chain uses TRBV9 with TRBJ1-2; no firm D call. The germline V and J ends were trimmed by 0 bases and 4 bases, with 7 bases remaining between them. Germline lookup yields CDR1 SGDLS and CDR2 YYNGEE. The CDR3 length is 13 residues. The CDR3 reads CASSVAHSYGYTF. The CDR3 nucleotides are TGTGCCAGCAGCGTAGCCCACAGCTATGGCTACACCTTC.

The chain recombines TRBV7-8 with TRBJ2-3; 8 bases are shared with TRBD1. This CDR3 comprises 15 residues. The V gene's germline CDR1 is SGHVS and CDR2 FQNEAQ. V trimming: 5 bases; J trimming: 0 bases; junction bases outside the gene matches: 4. The CDR3 sequence is CASSPRQGSTDTQYF. The DNA for the CDR3 is TGTGCCAGCAGCCCTCGACAGGGGAGCACAGATACGCAGTATTTT.

V is TRBV2 and J is TRBJ2-3, with 8 nucleotides matching TRBD1. The CDR3 loop spans 18 amino acids. The trim removed 1 base at V and 4 bases at J, leaving 13 bases unmatched. The germline V gene encodes CDR1 SNHLY and CDR2 FYNNEI. CDR3: CASSEGSWTGPGADTQYF. CDR3 nucleotides: TGTGCCAGCAGTGAAGGGTCGTGGACAGGGCCCGGGGCAGATACGCAGTATTTT.

The sample holds one count of this clone. The V gene is TRBV2, the J gene TRBJ2-7; TRBD1 aligns across 8 bases. The CDR3 contains 13 residues. Losses at the gene ends were 10 bases for V and 6 bases for J; bases not matched to a gene: 11. CDR1 and CDR2 from the germline V gene are SNHLY and FYNNEI. This CDR3 is CATRQGSKGEQYF. The CDR3 nucleotides are TGTGCCACCAGACAGGGGAGTAAGGGCGAGCAGTACTTC. Combining the CDR3 with reference TRBV2 and TRBJ2-7 gives the whole variable domain EPEVTQTPSHQVTQMGQEVILRCVPISNHLYFYWYRQILGQKVEFLVSFYNNEISEKSEIFDDQFSVERPDGSNFTLKIRSTKLEDSAMYFCATRQGSKGEQYFGPGTRLTVT.